The next 25 T cell receptor beta chains were all read from a single sample in a study of CD8 T cells in ankylosing spondylitis (dated 2017 in TCRdb). The library was generated by 5' RACE. Sequencer: Illumina HiSeq 2500. TCRdb cleaned the public reads at Q25 with fastp, built clones with MiXCR and kept in-frame beta chains. For every CDR3 protein sequence, its rows merge into one entry that carries the most common genes and DNA. The sample includes approximately 350,000 distinct CDR3 sequences, with 20% to 25% observed a single time. The ten largest clones take up about an eighth of the sample. The sequenced material came from blood, either unsorted or a sorted T cell fraction (not recorded which). All receptors come from a male donor with ankylosing spondylitis or in good health (not recorded which).

The gene calls are TRBV7-8 and TRBJ2-5, with 11 bases lining up with TRBD1. The trim removed 5 bases at V and 4 bases at J, leaving 6 bases unmatched. This CDR3 is 15 amino acids long. Germline V gene lookup returns CDR1 SGHVS and CDR2 FQNEAQ. The CDR3 is CASSVGQGAPETQYF. CDR3 in DNA: TGTGCCAGCAGCGTTGGACAGGGGGCCCCAGAGACCCAGTACTTC.

This clonotype was counted between two and nine times. The chain is built from TRBV27 and TRBJ2-5; 9 positions agree with TRBD2. Germline lookup yields CDR1 MNHEY and CDR2 SMNVEV (reference sequence). V lost 11 bases, J lost 4 bases, and 2 bases stayed unmatched. CDR3 size: 11 residues. In DNA form, the CDR3 reads TGTGCCGCGCGGGGGGGAGAGACCCAGTACTTC. This sequence encodes CAARGGETQYF.

This clonotype showed up just a few times. The chain has TRBV12-3 or TRBV12-4 and TRBJ2-5; D is ambiguous. V was trimmed by 6 bases and J by 2 bases, leaving 16 bases between them. The CDR3 loop spans 15 amino acids. CDR3 nucleotides: TGTGCCAGCAGGGTCGCCGGGTCTACACAAGAGACCCAGTACTTC. This codes for CASRVAGSTQETQYF.

This clonotype was counted many times. The genes are TRBV12-3 or TRBV12-4 and TRBJ1-5; D is unclear. The CDR3 spans 14 residues. V was clipped by 1 base and J by 1 base, with 5 bases between them. CDR3: CASSLDQSNQPQHF. As DNA, the CDR3 is TGTGCCAGCAGTTTAGACCAGAGCAATCAGCCCCAGCATTTT.

This chain joins TRBV6-1 and TRBJ2-2, with unresolved D. Germline V lookup: CDR1 MNHNS, CDR2 SASEGT. V was trimmed by 9 bases and J by 3 bases, leaving 14 bases between them. The CDR3 runs 14 residues. This CDR3 is CARKKGPHTGELFF. Here the CDR3 DNA reads TGTGCCAGGAAGAAGGGCCCCCACACCGGGGAGCTGTTTTTT.

This clonotype was found a few times. The chain employs TRBV29-1 and TRBJ2-7; 7 bases are shared with TRBD2. V gave up 6 bases and J gave up 0 bases; unmatched junction bases: 11. CDR3 size: 15 residues. Germline CDR1 and CDR2: SQVTM and ANQGSEA. The CDR3 loop is CSVSWGGTSSYEQYF. The CDR3 DNA reads TGCAGCGTCTCGTGGGGAGGGACCAGCTCCTACGAGCAGTACTTC.

This clonotype came up a few times. CDR3 bases: TGTGCCAGCGGCGATCCACCCCTCCACTTT. It specifies CASGDPPLHF. This chain uses TRBV6-1 with TRBJ1-6, with D hard to call. The CDR3 loop spans 10 amino acids. Germline CDR1 and CDR2: MNHNS and SASEGT. Trimming removed 8 bases from V and 11 bases from J, with 7 bases in between.

V and J are TRBV4-2 and TRBJ1-3, with D hard to call. This CDR3 is built from 15 residues. Germline V gene data show CDR1 as LGHNA and CDR2 as YNFKEQ. V was pared by 0 bases and J by 1 base, with 7 bases between. The CDR3 region has the DNA TGTGCCAGCAGCCAAGATTTGGGGTCTGGAAACACCATATATTTT. Protein: CASSQDLGSGNTIYF.

This clonotype was picked up a small number of times. The genes are TRBV6-1 and TRBJ1-1; no clear D gene. This CDR3 is 11 amino acids long. Germline CDR1 reads MNHNS; CDR2 reads SASEGT. V gave up 10 bases and J gave up 3 bases, with 9 bases separating them. The CDR3 region has the DNA TGTGCCACCATAAGTTACACTGAAGCTTTCTTT. As protein: CATISYTEAFF.

The V and J genes are TRBV27 and TRBJ2-1; D not resolved. Between the trimmed V and J ends, which lost 3 bases and 9 bases, there was a span of 12 bases. There are 13 residues in the CDR3. The germline gives CDR1 MNHEY, CDR2 SMNVEV (reference sequence). The CDR3 spells CASSLRQPFEQFF. DNA of the CDR3: TGTGCCAGCAGTTTGAGGCAGCCCTTTGAGCAGTTCTTC.

This clonotype appeared many times. The chain employs TRBV11-2 and TRBJ2-7; possibly TRBD1 for D (6 bases). Trimming shortened V by 8 bases and J by 6 bases, and 17 bases separated the two germline ends. This CDR3 region has 13 residues. The germline CDR1 and CDR2 sequences are SGHAT and FQNNGV. CDR3 sequence reads: CASRDTSAFEQYF. The DNA for the CDR3 is TGTGCCAGCCGGGACACATCAGCGTTCGAGCAGTACTTC.

The CDR3 loop reads CACDRNYGYTF. The CDR3 DNA follows: TGTGCCTGTGACAGGAACTATGGCTACACCTTC. The V and J genes are TRBV30 and TRBJ1-2; D is perhaps TRBD1 (6 bases). This CDR3 region has 11 residues. Germline values: CDR1 GTSNPN, CDR2 SVGIG (reference sequence). V lost 6 bases and J lost 2, with 7 bases in between.

This CDR3 is CASSQDFGTAFYEQYF. In nucleotides, the CDR3 is TGTGCCAGCAGCCAAGATTTTGGGACGGCGTTTTACGAGCAGTACTTC. The rearrangement joins TRBV4-2 to TRBJ2-7, with D perhaps matching TRBD1 or TRBD2 (5 bases each). There are 16 residues in the CDR3. Trimming took off 0 bases at V and 4 bases at J, with 16 bases between the two ends. CDR1 LGHNA and CDR2 YNFKEQ come from the germline V gene.

The V call is TRBV4-1, the J call TRBJ2-1, with D perhaps matching TRBD1 or TRBD2 (6 bases each). The CDR3 totals 16 residues. Germline V CDR1 and CDR2: MGHRA, YSYEKL. V dropped 1 base and J dropped 5 bases, with 15 bases sitting between them. For the CDR3, the DNA is TGCGCCAGCAGCCAAGGGGGGGCGGGTTTCCACAATGAGCAGTTCTTC. Encoded protein: CASSQGGAGFHNEQFF.

The CDR3 sequence is CASSPIQSKTGPYEQYF. DNA of the CDR3: TGTGCCAGCAGTCCGATCCAATCCAAGACAGGACCCTACGAGCAGTACTTC. The chain joins TRBV28 to TRBJ2-7, with D perhaps TRBD1 (6 bases). CDR1 is MDHEN and CDR2 is SYDVKM in the germline V gene. With 5 bases removed from V and 2 bases from J, the gap between germline ends came to 22 bases. The CDR3 loop spans 17 amino acids.

At least ten counts were recorded for this clonotype. The chain has TRBV11-2 and TRBJ2-1; D possibly corresponds to TRBD1 (5 bases). This CDR3 contains 16 residues. V was clipped by 1 base and J by 7 bases, with 17 bases between them. CDR1 and CDR2 (germline): SGHAT, FQNNGV. The CDR3 loop reads CASSLVWTPFWNEQFF. The CDR3 bases are TGTGCCAGCAGCTTAGTTTGGACACCTTTTTGGAATGAGCAGTTCTTC.

This clonotype was found a few times. This chain links TRBV12-5 with TRBJ2-1; D uncertain. Trimming left V 4 bases short and J 9 bases short, with 16 bases between. From germline, CDR1 is LGHNT and CDR2 FRNRAP. The CDR3 consists of 14 residues. CDR3 DNA: TGTGCTAGTGGTTCACACGGGCCCTGGGGTGAGCAGTTCTTC. Its protein is CASGSHGPWGEQFF.

This clonotype was counted a few times. The V call is TRBV20-1, the J call TRBJ2-7; D gene ambiguous. Trimming removed 0 bases from V and 4 bases from J, with 10 bases in between. CDR3 size: 13 residues. Germline V gene lookup returns CDR1 DFQATT and CDR2 SNEGSKA (reference sequence). CDR3 nucleotides: TGCAGTGCTAGAGATGTTGGAGATTACGAGCAGTACTTC. It is translated as CSARDVGDYEQYF.

The CDR3 DNA sequence: TGCGCCAGCAGAGCCGCTCAGGGCTATGGCTACACCTTC. Its translation: CASRAAQGYGYTF. This chain uses TRBV5-1 with TRBJ1-2, with a weak D call TRBD1 (5 bases). Trimming left V 5 bases short and J 4 bases short, with 12 bases between. Germline V gene sequence: CDR1 SGHRS, CDR2 YFSETQ. This CDR3 comprises 13 residues.

The chain recombines TRBV5-1 with TRBJ2-1; possible D gene TRBD1, 6 bases. CDR3 length: 16 residues. From germline, CDR1 is SGHRS and CDR2 YFSETQ. V was trimmed by 4 bases and J by 0 bases, leaving 14 bases between them. CDR3 in amino acids: CASSAQGPSSYNEQFF. DNA of the CDR3: TGCGCCAGCAGCGCCCAGGGGCCCAGCTCCTACAATGAGCAGTTCTTC.

J is TRBJ2-7 and V is TRBV4-1; D remains unclear. There are 14 residues in the CDR3. The germline gives CDR1 MGHRA, CDR2 YSYEKL. V shed 0 bases and J shed 3 bases, with 9 bases lying between them. CDR3 sequence: CASSQDLWGYEQYF. The CDR3 DNA reads TGCGCCAGCAGCCAAGATTTATGGGGCTACGAGCAGTACTTC.

This clonotype was found a few times. This chain uses TRBV5-1 with TRBJ2-3; 9 bases are a match to TRBD2. V was clipped by 5 bases and J by 7 bases; unmatched bases: 11. The CDR3 runs 15 residues. Germline assignment: CDR1 SGHRS and CDR2 YFSETQ. Here the CDR3 reads CASRAPGLAGNTQYF. Here the CDR3 DNA reads TGCGCCAGCAGGGCCCCGGGACTAGCTGGAAATACGCAGTATTTT.

The CDR3 nucleotides read TGCAGTGCTACCTTTCCGGGACAGGGCTACGAGCAGTACTTC. Translated: CSATFPGQGYEQYF. The chain carries TRBV20-1 and TRBJ2-7; 9 bases match TRBD1. With 4 bases clipped from V and 3 bases from J, the junction kept 7 bases outside the gene matches. Germline CDR1 is DFQATT and CDR2 is SNEGSKA (reference sequence). The length of the CDR3 is 14 residues.

This clonotype showed up just a few times. The rearrangement links TRBV20-1 to TRBJ2-4, with D hard to call. The CDR3 is made up of 13 amino acids. From germline, CDR1 is DFQATT and CDR2 SNEGSKA (reference sequence). The ends were cut back, 7 bases at V and 3 bases at J, with 13 bases in the middle. Here the CDR3 DNA reads TGCAGTGTTCGGTTACTAAACAAAAACATTCAGTACTTC. The encoded protein is CSVRLLNKNIQYF.

The chain combines TRBV12-3 or TRBV12-4 with TRBJ2-2, with D possibly TRBD1 on 5 matching bases. The germline V and J ends were trimmed by 6 bases and 3 bases, with 11 bases remaining between them. This CDR3 region has 14 residues. In DNA form, the CDR3 reads TGTGCCAGCAGCCTAGGGGCTTACACCGGGGAGCTGTTTTTT. This sequence encodes CASSLGAYTGELFF.